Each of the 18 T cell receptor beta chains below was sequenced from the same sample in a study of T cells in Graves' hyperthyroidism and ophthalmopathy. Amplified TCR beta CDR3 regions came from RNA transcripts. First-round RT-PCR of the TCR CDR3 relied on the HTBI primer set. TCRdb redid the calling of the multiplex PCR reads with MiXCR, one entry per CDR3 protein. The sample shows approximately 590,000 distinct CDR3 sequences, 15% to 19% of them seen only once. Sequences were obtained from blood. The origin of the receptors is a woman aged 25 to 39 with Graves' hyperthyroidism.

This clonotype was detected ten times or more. This CDR3 reads CASSPPAGTNEKLFF. Written as DNA, the CDR3 is TGTGCCAGCTCACCACCAGCGGGGACTAATGAAAAACTGTTTTTT. V usage is TRBV18 and J usage is TRBJ1-4; D gene uncertain. The V gene lost 0 bases and the J gene lost 2 bases, with 7 bases spanning the gap. Germline CDR1 reads KGHSH; CDR2 reads LQKENI. The CDR3 spans 15 residues.

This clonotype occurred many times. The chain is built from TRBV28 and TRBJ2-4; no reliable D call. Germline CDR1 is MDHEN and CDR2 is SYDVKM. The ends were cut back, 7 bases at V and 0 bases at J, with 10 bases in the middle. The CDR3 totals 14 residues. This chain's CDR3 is CASTLSGAKNIQYF. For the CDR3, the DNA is TGTGCCAGCACTTTGTCGGGAGCCAAAAACATTCAGTACTTC.

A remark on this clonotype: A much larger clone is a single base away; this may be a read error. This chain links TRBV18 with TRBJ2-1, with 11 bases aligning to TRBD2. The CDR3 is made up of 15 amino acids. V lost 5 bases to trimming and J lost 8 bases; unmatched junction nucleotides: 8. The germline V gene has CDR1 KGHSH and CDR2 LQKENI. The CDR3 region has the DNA TGTGCCAGCTCAACGACTCGACTAGCGGGATATGAGCAGTTCTTC. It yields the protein CASSTTRLAGYEQFF.

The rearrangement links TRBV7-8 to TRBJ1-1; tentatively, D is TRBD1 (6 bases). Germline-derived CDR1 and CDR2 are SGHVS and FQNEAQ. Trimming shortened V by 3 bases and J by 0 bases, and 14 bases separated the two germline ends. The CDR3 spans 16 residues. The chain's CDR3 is CASSFMGAPMNTEAFF. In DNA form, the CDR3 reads TGTGCCAGCAGCTTTATGGGGGCTCCCATGAACACTGAAGCTTTCTTT.

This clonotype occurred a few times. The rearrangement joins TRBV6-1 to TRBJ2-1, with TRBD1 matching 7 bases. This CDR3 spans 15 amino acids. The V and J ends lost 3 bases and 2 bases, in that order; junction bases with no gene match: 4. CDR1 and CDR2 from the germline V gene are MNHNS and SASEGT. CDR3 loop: CASSEGTATYNEQFF. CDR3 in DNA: TGTGCCAGCAGTGAGGGGACAGCCACCTACAATGAGCAGTTCTTC.

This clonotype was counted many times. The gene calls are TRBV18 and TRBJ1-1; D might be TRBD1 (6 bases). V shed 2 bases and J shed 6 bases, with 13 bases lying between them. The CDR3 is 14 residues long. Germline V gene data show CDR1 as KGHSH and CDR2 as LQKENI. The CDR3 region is CASSPEARGAEAFF. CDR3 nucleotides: TGTGCCAGCTCACCAGAGGCCAGGGGCGCTGAAGCTTTCTTT.

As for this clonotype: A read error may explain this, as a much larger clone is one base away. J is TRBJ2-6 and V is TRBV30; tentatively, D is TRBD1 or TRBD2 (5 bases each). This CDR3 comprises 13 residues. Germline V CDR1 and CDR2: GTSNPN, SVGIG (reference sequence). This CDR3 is CAWTDSGANVLAF. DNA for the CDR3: TGTGCTTGGACGGACTCTGGGGCCAACGTCCTGGCTTTC. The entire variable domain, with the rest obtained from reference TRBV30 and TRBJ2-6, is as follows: SQTIHQWPATLVQPVGSPLSLECTVEGTSNPNLYWYRQAAGRGLQLLFYSVGIGQISSEVPQNLSASRPQDRQFILSSKKLLLSDSGFYLCAWTDSGANVLAFGAGSRLTVL.

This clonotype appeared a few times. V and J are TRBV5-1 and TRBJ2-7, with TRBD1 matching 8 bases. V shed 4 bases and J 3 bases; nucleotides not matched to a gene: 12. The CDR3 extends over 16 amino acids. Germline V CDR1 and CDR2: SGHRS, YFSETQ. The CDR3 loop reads CASSEGRDRTLYEQYF. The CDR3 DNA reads TGCGCCAGCAGCGAAGGCCGGGACAGGACCCTCTACGAGCAGTACTTC.

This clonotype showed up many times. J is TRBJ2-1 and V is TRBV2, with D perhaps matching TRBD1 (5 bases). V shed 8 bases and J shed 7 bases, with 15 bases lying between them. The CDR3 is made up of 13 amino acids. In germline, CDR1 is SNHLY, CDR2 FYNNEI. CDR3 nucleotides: TGTGCCAGCCAGGACAAGGGGCGGAATGAGCAGTTCTTC. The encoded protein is CASQDKGRNEQFF.

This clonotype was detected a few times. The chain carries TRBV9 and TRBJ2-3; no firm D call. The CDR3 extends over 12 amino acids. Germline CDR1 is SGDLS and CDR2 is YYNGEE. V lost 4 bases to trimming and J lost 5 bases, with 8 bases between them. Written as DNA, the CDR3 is TGTGCCAGCAGCCCCTCCGAAGATACGCAGTATTTT. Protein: CASSPSEDTQYF.

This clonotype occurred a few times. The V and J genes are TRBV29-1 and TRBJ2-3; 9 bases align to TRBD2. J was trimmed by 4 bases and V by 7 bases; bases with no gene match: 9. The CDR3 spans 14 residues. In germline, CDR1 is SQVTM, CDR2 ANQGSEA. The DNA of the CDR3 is TGCAGCGGGATGGTAGCGGGAGTGGCAGATACGCAGTATTTT. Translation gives CSGMVAGVADTQYF.

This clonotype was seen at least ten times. The CDR3 bases are TGTGCCAGCAGTTCAACGGGAGCCTCCACAGATACGCAGTATTTT. It yields the protein CASSSTGASTDTQYF. The chain carries TRBV27 and TRBJ2-3, with D possibly matching TRBD2 (6 bases). CDR3 length equals 15 residues. CDR1 is MNHEY, CDR2 SMNVEV, per germline (reference sequence). V lost 4 bases and J lost 2, with 13 bases in between.

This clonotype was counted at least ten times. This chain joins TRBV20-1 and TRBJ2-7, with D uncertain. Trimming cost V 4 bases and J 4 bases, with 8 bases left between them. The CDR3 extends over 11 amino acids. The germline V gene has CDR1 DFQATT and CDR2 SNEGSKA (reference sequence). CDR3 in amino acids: CSAKSPYEQYF. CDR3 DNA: TGCAGTGCTAAAAGCCCATACGAGCAGTACTTC.

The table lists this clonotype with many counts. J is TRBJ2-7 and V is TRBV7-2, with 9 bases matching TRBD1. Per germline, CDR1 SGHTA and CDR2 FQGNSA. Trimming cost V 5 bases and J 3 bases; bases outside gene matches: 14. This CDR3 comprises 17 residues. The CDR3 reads CASSPSPGTGNGYEQYF. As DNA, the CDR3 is TGTGCCAGCAGCCCGAGTCCCGGGACAGGGAACGGCTACGAGCAGTACTTC.

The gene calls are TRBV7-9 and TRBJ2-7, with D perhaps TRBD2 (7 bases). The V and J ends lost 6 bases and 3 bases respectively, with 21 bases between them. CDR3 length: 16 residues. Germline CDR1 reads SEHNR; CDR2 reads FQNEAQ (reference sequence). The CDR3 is CASSSGARGASYEQYF. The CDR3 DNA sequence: TGTGCCAGCAGTTCTGGGGCCCGGGGGGCGAGCTACGAGCAGTACTTC. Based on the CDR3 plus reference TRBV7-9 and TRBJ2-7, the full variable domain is DTGVSQNPRHKITKRGQNVTFRCDPISEHNRLYWYRQTLGQGPEFLTYFQNEAQLEKSRLLSDRFSAERPKGSFSTLEIQRTEQGDSAMYLCASSSGARGASYEQYFGPGTRLTVT.

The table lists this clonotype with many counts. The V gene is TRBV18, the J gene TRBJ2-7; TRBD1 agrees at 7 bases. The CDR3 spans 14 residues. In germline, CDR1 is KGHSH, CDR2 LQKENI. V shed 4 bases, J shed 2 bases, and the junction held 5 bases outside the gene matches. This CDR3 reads CASSRGQNAYEQYF. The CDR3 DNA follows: TGTGCCAGCTCACGGGGACAGAACGCCTACGAGCAGTACTTC. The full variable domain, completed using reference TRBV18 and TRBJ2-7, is NAGVMQNPRHLVRRRGQEARLRCSPMKGHSHVYWYRQLPEEGLKFMVYLQKENIIDESGMPKERFSAEFPKEGPSILRIQQVVRGDSAAYFCASSRGQNAYEQYFGPGTRLTVT.

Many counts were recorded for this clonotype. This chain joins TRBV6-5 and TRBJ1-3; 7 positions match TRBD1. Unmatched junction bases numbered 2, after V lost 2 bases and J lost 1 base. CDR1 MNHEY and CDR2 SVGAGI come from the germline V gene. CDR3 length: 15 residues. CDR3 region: CASSYPTGSGNTIYF. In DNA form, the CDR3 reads TGTGCCAGCAGTTACCCGACAGGGTCTGGAAACACCATATATTTT.

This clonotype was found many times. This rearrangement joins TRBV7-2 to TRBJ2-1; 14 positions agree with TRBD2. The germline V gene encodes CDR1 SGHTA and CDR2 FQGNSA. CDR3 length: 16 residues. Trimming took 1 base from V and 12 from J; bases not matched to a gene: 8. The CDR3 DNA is TGTGCCAGCAGCTTAGGGGGGGGACTAGCGGGAGTACGGCAGTTCTTC. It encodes CASSLGGGLAGVRQFF. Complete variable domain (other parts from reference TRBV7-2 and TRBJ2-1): GAGVSQSPSNKVTEKGKDVELRCDPISGHTALYWYRQSLGQGLEFLIYFQGNSAPDKSGLPSDRFSAERTGGSVSTLTIQRTQQEDSAVYLCASSLGGGLAGVRQFFGPGTRLTVL.